This T cell receptor (beta chain) comes out of a study of blood T cell repertoires in COVID-19. Study as a whole: Material from acute and convalescent COVID-19 was sourced from the United States, Italy and Spain. Nucleic acid was either cDNA or gDNA, and it came from T cells, B-cell-depleted T cells, or PBMCs.

The CDR3 spans 15 residues. Germline CDR1 reads SGDLS; CDR2 reads YYNGEE. V lost 0 bases to trimming and J lost 7 bases, with 14 bases between them. In the original workflow: From reference gene primer amplification, estimates of nucleated cell counts were derived. Assay: immunoSEQ multiplex PCR; the TCRdb copy retains only in-frame clones and omits some. From that table come the V and J calls and clone size; the DNA was used to work out D and trimming. The sample records some 130,000 clones, roughly 85% being singletons. This sequence joins TRBV9 and TRBJ2-1; D possibly corresponds to TRBD2 (6 bases). Sequencing was done on a sample of peripheral blood. The source of this sequence is a man aged 55 to 70 with acute or convalescent COVID-19. In nucleotides, the CDR3 is TGTGCCAGCAGCGTAGATGGCGGGAAGAGTAATGAGCAGTTCTTC. Its protein is CASSVDGGKSNEQFF.